The T cell receptor (beta chain) described here comes from a study of CD8 T cells in Susac syndrome. TCR beta sequencing was performed on blood CD8+ and CD4+ T cells. Controls matched for sex and age were healthy donors. CD8+ and CD4+ T cells were negatively isolated; TEMRA cells were FACS-enriched. The CDR3 is 14 amino acids. The germline V gene has CDR1 KGHSH and CDR2 LQKENI. The V and J ends lost 0 bases and 6 bases respectively, with 12 bases between them. RNA in amounts of about 0.5 to 1 ug was reverse transcribed with random hexamers. The authors amplified TCR beta CDR3 across 54 Vbeta and 13 Jbeta using immunoSEQ multiplex PCR. In TCRdb, the immunoSEQ multiplex PCR reads were re-called with MiXCR into one record per CDR3 protein. The sample yields about 120,000 distinct CDR3 sequences, roughly 92% seen once.

This clonotype was sampled from a human donor in good health. The genes are TRBV18 and TRBJ2-7; D assignment may be TRBD1 or TRBD2 (5 bases each). The specimen sequenced was CD4+ T cells from PBMCs. The CDR3 coding sequence is TGTGCCAGCTCACCACCGGGGGAGAGTGGCGAGCAGTACTTC. This codes for CASSPPGESGEQYF. The full variable domain, in which reference TRBV18 and TRBJ2-7 provide the parts outside the CDR3, is NAGVMQNPRHLVRRRGQEARLRCSPMKGHSHVYWYRQLPEEGLKFMVYLQKENIIDESGMPKERFSAEFPKEGPSILRIQQVVRGDSAAYFCASSPPGESGEQYFGPGTRLTVT.